This T cell receptor (beta chain) was retrieved from a study of Graves' ophthalmopathy and Graves' hyperthyroidism. In the study overall: A follow-up of 18 months without ophthalmopathy meant that hyperthyroidism was stable.

The study recruited hyperthyroidism patients aged 18 to 65 who were newly diagnosed, under 2 months' duration. Both ends counted, the CDR3 spans 15 residues. The germline V gene encodes CDR1 WSHSY and CDR2 SAAADI. Study results and limitations: Using 13 signatures, a model distinguished ophthalmopathy from stable hyperthyroidism, reaching about 87% sensitivity and over 65% specificity. Blood contained most expanded thyroid clonotypes exceeding 0.001 frequency.

As the template, RNA transcripts were used to amplify TCR beta CDR3 regions. First-round RT-PCR with HTBI primers preceded a second-round multiplex PCR. TCRdb re-called the multiplex PCR reads through MiXCR, storing one row per CDR3 protein. The table shows approximately 540,000 distinct CDR3 sequences, with about 35% occurring only once. Comments on this clonotype: Its antigen is unidentified. No DNA is shown, since the ends of the CDR3 on it are uncertain; the CDR3 is the one TCRdb lists.

Input material: peripheral blood or thyroid tissue (not recorded which). The chain uses TRBV10-2 and TRBJ1-5; the table calls TRBD1, which could not be checked here. This clonotype was obtained from an adult man with Graves' hyperthyroidism. CDR3 in amino acids: CASSEWGRGSQPRHF.